This T cell receptor beta chain is from a study of early T cells in non-severe SARS-CoV-2 infection. Study overall: Sequencing input comprised bulk RNA from unsorted whole blood; chain pairing was not available. The study, taken as a whole, reports: Matching results from VDJdb favored anti-spike CD8 responses, leaving private and CD4 specificities undetected.

About this clonotype: Its target is not known.

Individual cDNA molecules each received unique molecular identifiers attached to them. TCRdb fed the 5' RACE reads into MiXCR, producing one record per CDR3 protein. Of tens of thousands of distinct CDR3 sequences listed, less than 10% are singletons. Trimming took 5 bases from V and 10 from J, leaving 36 bases between them. CDR3 length equals 20 residues. From germline, CDR1 is SGHAT and CDR2 FQNNGV. The TCR originated in an adult who was a healthcare worker with PCR-confirmed SARS-CoV-2 infection or an uninfected control (not recorded which). The sample consisted of whole blood, taken at baseline. The V and J genes are TRBV11-2 and TRBJ2-1; D gene ambiguous. CDR3 DNA sequence: TGTGCCAGCAGCCCCGCCTCGGCGAGCAGGACGTACGCCGTACAAGGGGAGCAGTTCTTC. It codes for CASSPASASRTYAVQGEQFF.